The 6 T cell receptor beta chains below come from one sample, sequenced in a study of lymphopenia after photon versus proton radiotherapy. Sequencing was performed with immunoSEQ multiplex PCR; in TCRdb, only in-frame clones are kept and a portion is missing. Of 25,000 to 30,000 clones in the sample, around 80% were seen once. The specimen was peripheral blood, collected from a patient treated with photon-based radiotherapy. Receptor source: a man aged 45-60 years with gastric cancer.

This chain links TRBV4-3 with TRBJ2-7; D might be TRBD2 (6 bases). Trimming removed 0 bases at V and 3 bases at J, with 12 bases between. Germline values: CDR1 LGHNA, CDR2 YSLEER. The CDR3 spans 15 residues. CDR3 in amino acids: CASSQEGGTIYEQYF. The CDR3, as DNA: TGCGCCAGCAGCCAAGAGGGGGGTACCATCTACGAGCAGTACTTC.

Within the sample, this clone is medium-sized (0.01 to 0.1%). V is TRBV6-1 and J is TRBJ2-5; 7 bases are shared with TRBD1. The V segment lost 5 bases and the J segment 2 bases; nucleotides outside the gene matches: 2. CDR3 size: 13 residues. The germline CDR1 and CDR2 sequences are MNHNS and SASEGT. The CDR3 region is CASSTGQQETQYF. The DNA of the CDR3 is TGTGCCAGCAGTACGGGACAGCAAGAGACCCAGTACTTC.

The rearrangement links TRBV18 to TRBJ1-3, with D tentatively TRBD1 (5 bases). Between the trimmed V and J ends, which lost 2 bases and 4 bases, there was a span of 15 bases. CDR1 and CDR2 (germline): KGHSH, LQKENI. The CDR3 consists of 16 residues. CDR3 amino acids: CASSPLGRTGGNTIYF. CDR3 nucleotides: TGTGCCAGCTCACCATTGGGACGAACCGGAGGAAACACCATATATTTT.

This chain connects TRBV10-2 to TRBJ1-3; possible D gene TRBD1, 5 bases. The V gene's germline CDR1 is WSHSY and CDR2 SAAADI. The ends were cut back, 3 bases at V and 2 bases at J, with 11 bases in the middle. The length of the CDR3 is 15 residues. CDR3 region: CASSEFVGAGNTIYF. CDR3 coding DNA: TGCGCCAGCAGTGAATTTGTGGGGGCTGGAAACACCATATATTTT.

This chain connects TRBV6-6 to TRBJ1-1; TRBD1 matches 7 bases. This CDR3 has 13 residues. The germline V gene encodes CDR1 MNHNY and CDR2 SVGAGI (reference sequence). The ends lost 5 bases at V and 3 bases at J; junction bases unmatched: 3. The CDR3 sequence: CASSHRGYTEAFF. The CDR3 nucleotides are TGTGCCAGCAGTCACAGGGGATACACTGAAGCTTTCTTT.

The sample holds one count of this clone. The chain has TRBV28 and TRBJ2-3, with 7 bases aligning to TRBD1. The CDR3 consists of 18 residues. Germline lookup yields CDR1 MDHEN and CDR2 SYDVKM. V shed 2 bases and J 2 bases; nucleotides not matched to a gene: 13. CDR3 sequence: CASSLVWDRFLATDTQYF. Here the CDR3 DNA reads TGTGCCAGCAGTTTAGTCTGGGACAGATTTCTAGCCACAGATACGCAGTATTTT. The full variable domain, in which reference TRBV28 and TRBJ2-3 provide the parts outside the CDR3, is DVKVTQSSRYLVKRTGEKVFLECVQDMDHENMFWYRQDPGLGLRLIYFSYDVKMKEKGDIPEGYSVSREKKERFSLILESASTNQTSMYLCASSLVWDRFLATDTQYFGPGTRLTVL.